Each of the 10 T cell receptor beta chains below was sequenced from the same sample in a study of shared clonotypes between healthy human individuals. Generated by immunoSEQ multiplex PCR, the TCRdb table keeps only in-frame clones and is missing some. The sample contains about 2,500,000 clones, around nine tenths of which appear only once. Sequencing was done on a sample of naive CD4+ T cells sorted from blood. Described subset: CD45RA+ positively selected. The receptors derive from a man aged 18 to 30 in good health.

This sequence joins TRBV19 and TRBJ2-3; TRBD2 matches 8 bases. This CDR3 region has 16 residues. V lost 3 bases, J lost 0 bases, and 5 bases stayed unmatched. The germline CDR1 and CDR2 sequences are LNHDA and SQIVND (reference sequence). CDR3 DNA sequence: TGTGCCAGTAGTATCGTGTCGGGAGGGAGCACAGATACGCAGTATTTT. It codes for CASSIVSGGSTDTQYF.

The chain combines TRBV30 with TRBJ2-5, with D possibly TRBD1 on 5 matching bases. Looked up from germline, CDR1 is GTSNPN and CDR2 is SVGIG (reference sequence). With 3 bases removed from V and 5 bases from J, the gap between germline ends came to 13 bases. This CDR3 comprises 13 residues. CDR3 protein: CAWSLKGMETQYF. CDR3 nucleotides: TGTGCCTGGAGCCTAAAGGGGATGGAGACCCAGTACTTC.

The rearrangement joins TRBV10-2 to TRBJ2-5; D gene ambiguous. V was shortened by 0 bases and J by 4 bases, with 12 bases between the two germline ends. CDR1 is WSHSY, CDR2 SAAADI, per germline. The CDR3 is made up of 15 amino acids. As DNA, the CDR3 is TGCGCCAGCAGTGAGTCTGGGCCTAATGGAGAGACCCAGTACTTC. Amino acid sequence: CASSESGPNGETQYF.

V gene TRBV30 combines with J gene TRBJ2-3, with unresolved D. This CDR3 has 15 residues. Trimming removed 2 bases at V and 2 bases at J, with 14 bases between. Germline assignment: CDR1 GTSNPN and CDR2 SVGIG (reference sequence). The CDR3 DNA reads TGTGCCTGGAGTAAGTTTTGGCCCTTCACAGATACGCAGTATTTT. Protein product: CAWSKFWPFTDTQYF.

This clone was observed a single time. The chain carries TRBV5-3 and TRBJ2-3; TRBD2 matches at 12 bases. Being an ORF, TRBV5-3 has a function that is uncertain. The CDR3 runs 20 residues. After removal of 0 bases from V and 6 bases from J, the junction contained 17 bases not matched to a gene. CDR3 sequence (DNA): TGTGCCAGAAGCTTGGTCCCACTAGCGGGAGGAAGAGTCAAGGGTGATACGCAGTATTTT. It encodes CARSLVPLAGGRVKGDTQYF.

The chain is built from TRBV10-3 and TRBJ2-2; possible D gene TRBD2, 5 bases. Germline assignment: CDR1 ENHRY and CDR2 SYGVKD. V lost 10 bases to trimming and J lost 9 bases, with 21 bases between them. This CDR3 contains 14 residues. The CDR3 reads CATGVGATSWELFF. The CDR3, as DNA: TGTGCCACCGGTGTGGGAGCGACGTCCTGGGAGCTGTTTTTT.

V gene TRBV5-4 combines with J gene TRBJ2-1; D unclear. V was trimmed by 1 base and J by 6 bases, leaving 11 bases between them. The CDR3 has 14 amino acids. The germline V gene has CDR1 SGHNT and CDR2 YYREEE (reference sequence). CDR3 sequence (DNA): TGTGCCAGCAGCTTGCCGGGTCCCCCCAATGAGCAGTTCTTC. This gives the protein CASSLPGPPNEQFF.

This chain joins TRBV27 and TRBJ2-7; 8 bases agree with TRBD2. The CDR3 extends over 16 amino acids. The V gene end was trimmed by 4 bases and the J gene end by 5 bases; junction bases not matched to a gene: 13. From germline, CDR1 is MNHEY and CDR2 SMNVEV (reference sequence). CDR3 loop: CASSSSGSGRNHEQYF. CDR3 DNA: TGTGCCAGCAGTTCCTCCGGGAGCGGGAGAAACCACGAGCAGTACTTC.

V gene TRBV25-1 combines with J gene TRBJ2-5; 11 bases align to TRBD2. The CDR3 covers 14 residues. Germline CDR1 MGHDK, CDR2 SYGVNS. The ends lost 2 bases at V and 6 bases at J; junction bases unmatched: 2. The DNA of the CDR3 is TGTGCCAGCAGTGAAACTAGCGGGGGAAAGACCCAGTACTTC. As protein: CASSETSGGKTQYF. Full variable domain (remainder filled in from reference TRBV25-1 and TRBJ2-5): EADIYQTPRYLVIGTGKKITLECSQTMGHDKMYWYQQDPGMELHLIHYSYGVNSTEKGDLSSESTVSRIRTEHFPLTLESARPSHTSQYLCASSETSGGKTQYFGPGTRLLVL.

The V call is TRBV14, the J call TRBJ1-1; TRBD1 matches 9 bases. The germline gives CDR1 SGHDN, CDR2 FVKESK. This CDR3 has 16 residues. The V and J ends lost 4 bases and 5 bases, in that order; junction bases with no gene match: 11. The CDR3 DNA reads as TGTGCCAGCAGCCCCGGGACAGGGCAAATCGGAACTGAAGCTTTCTTT. Translating it yields CASSPGTGQIGTEAFF.